The 3 T cell receptor beta chains presented below share a single source sample, sequenced in a study of cytomegalovirus exposure and HLA in healthy donors. The PCR was carried out with 60 Vbeta primers and 13 Jbeta primers. The table came from immunoSEQ multiplex PCR; TCRdb's copy has only in-frame clones and leaves some out. The sample lists 150,000 to 200,000 clones; 60% to 85% were seen once. Material for sequencing was PBMCs. The receptors come from a girl aged 10-17 years in good health and CMV-seropositive.

V gene TRBV5-1 combines with J gene TRBJ2-7, with a possible D match to TRBD1 (5 bases). The CDR3 loop spans 14 amino acids. V gave up 0 bases and J gave up 6 bases, with 13 bases separating them. Germline-derived CDR1 and CDR2 are SGHRS and YFSETQ. CDR3 nucleotides: TGCGCCAGCAGCTTGGTTCGCAGGGCAGGCGAGCAGTACTTC. Translated: CASSLVRRAGEQYF.

The chain combines TRBV11-3 with TRBJ1-6, with 8 bases lining up with TRBD1. The CDR3 loop spans 16 amino acids. V gave up 0 bases and J gave up 6 bases; unmatched junction bases: 4. Germline-derived CDR1 and CDR2 are SGHNT and YENEEA. The CDR3 DNA reads TGTGCCAGCAGCTTAGAGGGGACAGGAATTAATTCACCCCTCCACTTT. This translates into CASSLEGTGINSPLHF.

This clone was counted between two and nine times. J is TRBJ1-1 and V is TRBV19; possible D gene TRBD1, 5 bases. The V gene lost 1 base and the J gene lost 3 bases, with 12 bases spanning the gap. The germline V gene encodes CDR1 LNHDA and CDR2 SQIVND (reference sequence). The CDR3 sequence is 15 residues long. The DNA for the CDR3 is TGTGCCAGTAGTATAGGGGGGGGGACCTACACTGAAGCTTTCTTT. Its protein is CASSIGGGTYTEAFF. The complete variable domain, with remaining parts taken from reference TRBV19 and TRBJ1-1, reads DGGITQSPKYLFRKEGQNVTLSCEQNLNHDAMYWYRQDPGQGLRLIYYSQIVNDFQKGDIAEGYSVSREKKESFPLTVTSAQKNPTAFYLCASSIGGGTYTEAFFGQGTRLTVV.